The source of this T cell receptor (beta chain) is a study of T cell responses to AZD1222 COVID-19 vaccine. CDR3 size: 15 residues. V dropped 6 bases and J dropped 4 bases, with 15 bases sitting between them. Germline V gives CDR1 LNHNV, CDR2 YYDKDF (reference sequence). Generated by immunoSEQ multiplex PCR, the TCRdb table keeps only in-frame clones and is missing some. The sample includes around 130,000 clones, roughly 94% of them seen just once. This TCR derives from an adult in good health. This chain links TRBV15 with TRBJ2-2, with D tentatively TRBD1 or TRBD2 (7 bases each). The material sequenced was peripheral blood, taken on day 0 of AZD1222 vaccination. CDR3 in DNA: TGTGCCACCAGGGCGGGGGACAGAGTCACCGGGGAGCTGTTTTTT. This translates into CATRAGDRVTGELFF.